This T cell receptor beta chain emerged from a study of T cells in Graves' hyperthyroidism and ophthalmopathy. Study-level points and caveats: Among thyroid clonotypes expanded above 0.001, most also appeared in blood. Model-based prediction identified ophthalmopathy a median approximately 6.2 months prior to its onset.

About this clonotype itself: Antigen specificity is unknown.

RNA transcripts served as the template for amplifying TCR beta CDR3 regions. The HTBI primer set served for first-round RT-PCR of the TCR CDR3. TCRdb itself ran the multiplex PCR reads through MiXCR, one entry per CDR3 protein. The table records about 260,000 distinct CDR3 sequences, approximately 26% of them present only once. Per germline, CDR1 ENHRY and CDR2 SYGVKD. Trimming pared 10 bases from V and 1 base from J, leaving 14 bases between. The length of the CDR3 is 13 residues. The gene calls are TRBV10-3 and TRBJ2-7, with D perhaps TRBD1 (5 bases). The sequence derives from a man between 35 and 55 years old with Graves' hyperthyroidism that later progressed to Graves' ophthalmopathy. Sequences were obtained from blood. The CDR3, as DNA: TGTGCCAGCACAGGTCGCCGGTCCTACGAGCAGTACTTC. Amino acid sequence: CASTGRRSYEQYF.